Below, 8 T cell receptor beta chains from the same sample are listed, as sequenced in a study of spatial heterogeneity in lung cancer. One entry per CDR3 protein results from TCRdb running MiXCR on the 5' RACE reads. Altogether roughly 70,000 distinct CDR3 sequences are present, about 14% being singletons, with the ten largest covering approximately 7.2%. Sample time point: sample taken at primary tumor resection. The sequenced material consisted of unsorted whole RNA from tumor, nontumor lung or frozen PBMC. The sample here was PBMCs, taken at surgery. Receptors were obtained from a male donor with early-stage non-small cell lung cancer.

The rearrangement links TRBV19 to TRBJ1-5; 8 bases are shared with TRBD1. Germline V CDR1 and CDR2: LNHDA, SQIVND (reference sequence). The length of the CDR3 is 16 residues. The ends lost 3 bases at V and 7 bases at J; junction bases unmatched: 11. The CDR3 nucleotides read TGTGCCAGTAGTATCTGGCAGGGGGCGTCGAAACAGCCCCAGCATTTT. This sequence encodes CASSIWQGASKQPQHF.

The V and J genes are TRBV20-1 and TRBJ1-5; D perhaps matches TRBD1 (5 bases). The germline CDR1 and CDR2 sequences are DFQATT and SNEGSKA (reference sequence). Trimming removed 2 bases at V and 5 bases at J, with 10 bases between. The CDR3 is 13 residues long. The CDR3 sequence is CSARQGGDQPQHF. The CDR3 coding sequence is TGCAGTGCTAGACAGGGAGGGGATCAGCCCCAGCATTTT.

This clonotype was counted at least ten times. DNA for the CDR3: TGTGCCAGCAGTTGGGCCCCCAGGGCCTCCTACGAGCAGTACTTC. This codes for CASSWAPRASYEQYF. The chain recombines TRBV27 with TRBJ2-7, with D possibly TRBD1 on 5 matching bases. The ends were cut back, 4 bases at V and 0 bases at J, with 13 bases in the middle. CDR1 is MNHEY, CDR2 SMNVEV, per germline (reference sequence). The CDR3 sequence is 15 residues long.

This chain links TRBV10-2 with TRBJ1-5; no definite D call. The CDR3 is made up of 16 amino acids. V was cut by 6 bases and J by 1 base, with 16 bases left in between. Per the germline V gene, CDR1 is WSHSY and CDR2 is SAAADI. The CDR3 sequence is CASSDLISESNQPQHF. The CDR3, as DNA: TGCGCCAGCAGCGATCTAATAAGTGAGAGCAATCAGCCCCAGCATTTT.

The V call is TRBV12-3 or TRBV12-4, the J call TRBJ2-7, with 8 positions matching TRBD1. Trimming took 5 bases from V and 11 from J; bases not matched to a gene: 8. The CDR3 loop spans 12 amino acids. CDR3 bases: TGTGCCAGCAGTCTGACAGGGGCCCTGGAGTACTTC. This encodes CASSLTGALEYF.

The V gene is TRBV5-6, the J gene TRBJ1-5, with D hard to call. The V end lost 4 bases, the J end lost 0 bases, and 11 bases lay between the germline ends. The CDR3 runs to 15 residues. Germline lookup yields CDR1 SGHDT and CDR2 YYEEEE. Written as DNA, the CDR3 is TGTGCCAGCAGCCGGCGGACTAATAGCAATCAGCCCCAGCATTTT. The encoded protein is CASSRRTNSNQPQHF.

This clonotype was counted between two and nine times. The V call is TRBV30, the J call TRBJ1-4; D is unresolved. Between the trimmed V and J ends, which lost 5 bases and 5 bases, there was a span of 9 bases. CDR1 and CDR2 from the germline V gene are GTSNPN and SVGIG (reference sequence). This CDR3 contains 12 residues. Here the CDR3 reads CAWGPRNEKLFF. In DNA, the CDR3 is TGTGCCTGGGGACCTAGGAATGAAAAACTGTTTTTT.

The sample holds many counts of this clonotype. V gene TRBV7-2 combines with J gene TRBJ2-7; D remains ambiguous. Trimming removed 0 bases from V and 0 bases from J, with 6 bases in between. The CDR3 loop spans 14 amino acids. Per the germline V gene, CDR1 is SGHTA and CDR2 is FQGNSA. The CDR3: CASSLARSSYEQYF. In DNA, the CDR3 is TGTGCCAGCAGCTTAGCCCGGAGCTCCTACGAGCAGTACTTC.